This T cell receptor beta chain was retrieved from a study of blood T cell repertoires in COVID-19. Original data processing: By means of reference gene primer amplification, nucleated cell counts were estimated. Method: immunoSEQ multiplex PCR; TCRdb's copy keeps in-frame clones and lacks some. V and J calls plus clone size are reproduced from that table; the DNA served to infer D and trimming. The data hold roughly 170,000 clones, with approximately 86% observed a single time. Cohort allocation depended upon clinical history that participants reported. This CDR3 region has 15 residues. V lost 2 bases to trimming and J lost 4 bases; unmatched junction nucleotides: 4. The germline V gene encodes CDR1 MNHEY and CDR2 SMNVEV (reference sequence).

Sequencing used PBMCs or T cells enriched from blood (not recorded which). The clonotype comes from a man aged 55 to 69 who had recovered from COVID-19. V usage is TRBV27 and J usage is TRBJ2-3, with 9 nucleotides matching TRBD2. CDR3 sequence reads: CASSLLAGGPDTQYF. CDR3 in DNA: TGTGCCAGCAGTTTACTGGCGGGAGGGCCAGATACGCAGTATTTT.